A selection of T cell receptor beta chains follows, all from one sample in a study of human T cells and chemical hapten exposure. TCRdb called the RACE reads again in MiXCR, with one record for every CDR3 protein. The sample gives around 57,000 distinct CDR3 sequences, 11% of which show up once; approximately 1.8% is in the top ten. The sequencing used whole blood, collected in connection with sensitization to the hapten diphenylcyclopropenone (DPC). These receptors came from a woman between 40 and 50 years old with alopecia areata. Some clones in this sample may be carry-over from other donors' samples. Each CDR3 is given with its conserved first and last residue. The D gene is left open where the match is weak. A clone size is listed for some rows: how often the clone was seen (once, few, many), or a class if it is expanded.

j_call | v_call | d_call | clone_size | cdr3_aa | cdr3_nt
TRBJ2-2 | TRBV11-2 | TRBD1 | many | CASSTFTGTDFTGELFF | TGTGCCAGCAGCACCTTCACCGGGACAGACTTCACCGGGGAGCTGTTTTTT
TRBJ2-3 | TRBV6-6 | - | few | CASSLRGHTQYF | TGTGCCAGCAGTTTAAGAGGTCATACGCAGTATTTT
TRBJ1-5 | TRBV19 | - | many | CASSSGAGNQPQHF | TGTGCCAGTTCCTCGGGCGCCGGCAATCAGCCCCAGCATTTT
TRBJ1-1 | TRBV29-1 | - | - | CSVLGIMNTEAFF | TGCAGCGTTCTAGGGATTATGAACACTGAAGCTTTCTTT
TRBJ1-1 | TRBV27 | - | many | CASSIQGAGTEAFF | TGTGCCAGCAGTATACAGGGTGCGGGCACTGAAGCTTTCTTT
TRBJ1-1 | TRBV24-1 | - | many | CATSDAGRGTEAFF | TGTGCCACCAGTGATGCCGGACGGGGCACTGAAGCTTTCTTT
TRBJ2-2 | TRBV12-3/TRBV12-4 | TRBD1 | few | CASSLRRGQGGELFF | TGTGCCAGCAGTTTACGCAGGGGGCAGGGCGGGGAGCTGTTTTTT
TRBJ2-7 | TRBV6-1 | - | - | CASSERGGHEQYF | TGTGCCAGCAGTGAAAGGGGTGGTCACGAGCAGTACTTC
TRBJ1-4 | TRBV28 | - | many | CATLWGQGNEKLFF | TGTGCCACCCTCTGGGGGCAGGGGAATGAAAAACTGTTTTTT
TRBJ2-7 | TRBV15 | - | few | CATSGDTSSYEQYF | TGTGCCACCAGCGGGGACACCTCATCCTACGAGCAGTACTTC
TRBJ2-7 | TRBV21-1 | - | - | CASSKVGDSPHYEQYF | TGTGCCAGCAGCAAAGTGGGGGACAGCCCCCACTACGAGCAGTACTTC
TRBJ1-4 | TRBV10-3 | TRBD1 | - | CAIRRGREKGEKLFF | TGTGCCATCAGGAGGGGGCGCGAGAAAGGTGAAAAACTGTTTTTT
TRBJ2-2 | TRBV3-1 | - | few | CASSPTTGELFF | TGTGCCAGCAGCCCGACAACCGGGGAGCTGTTTTTT
TRBJ2-1 | TRBV27 | - | few | CASSLSSGSSYNEQFF | TGTGCCAGCAGTTTATCATCAGGGAGCTCCTACAATGAGCAGTTCTTC
TRBJ2-3 | TRBV11-2 | TRBD1 | many | CASSGRGWGQALFPTDTQYF | TGTGCCAGCAGCGGAAGAGGTTGGGGACAGGCCCTCTTTCCCACAGATACGCAGTATTTT
TRBJ2-7 | TRBV6-5 | TRBD1 | - | CASSWTGGRYEQYF | TGTGCCAGCAGTTGGACAGGGGGAAGATACGAGCAGTACTTC